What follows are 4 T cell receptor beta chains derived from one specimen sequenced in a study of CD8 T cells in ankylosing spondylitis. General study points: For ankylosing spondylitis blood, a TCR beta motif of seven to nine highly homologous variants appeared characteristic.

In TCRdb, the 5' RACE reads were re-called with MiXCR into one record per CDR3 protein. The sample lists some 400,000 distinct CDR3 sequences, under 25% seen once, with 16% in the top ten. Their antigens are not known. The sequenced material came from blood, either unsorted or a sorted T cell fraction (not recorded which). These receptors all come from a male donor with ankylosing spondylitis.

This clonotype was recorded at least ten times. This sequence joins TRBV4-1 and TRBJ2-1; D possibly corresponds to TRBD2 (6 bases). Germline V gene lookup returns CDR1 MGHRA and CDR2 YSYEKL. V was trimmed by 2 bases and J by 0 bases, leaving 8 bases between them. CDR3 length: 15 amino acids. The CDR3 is CASSQRGSSYNEQFF. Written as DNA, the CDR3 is TGCGCCAGCAGCCAACGGGGGAGCTCCTACAATGAGCAGTTCTTC.

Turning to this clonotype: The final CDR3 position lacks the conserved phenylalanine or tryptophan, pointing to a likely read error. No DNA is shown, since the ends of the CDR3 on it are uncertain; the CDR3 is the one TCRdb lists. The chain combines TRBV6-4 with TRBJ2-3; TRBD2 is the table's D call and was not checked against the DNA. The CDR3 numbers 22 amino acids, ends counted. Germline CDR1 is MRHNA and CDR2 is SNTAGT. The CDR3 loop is CASTATTSAVKSSSTGSRRMTS.

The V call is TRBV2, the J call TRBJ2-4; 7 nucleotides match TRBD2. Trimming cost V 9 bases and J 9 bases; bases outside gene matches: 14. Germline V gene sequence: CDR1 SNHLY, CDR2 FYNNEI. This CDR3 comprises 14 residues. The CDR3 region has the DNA TGTGCCAGTAGACGGGACCTGTGGGGGGGCATTCAGTACTTC. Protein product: CASRRDLWGGIQYF.

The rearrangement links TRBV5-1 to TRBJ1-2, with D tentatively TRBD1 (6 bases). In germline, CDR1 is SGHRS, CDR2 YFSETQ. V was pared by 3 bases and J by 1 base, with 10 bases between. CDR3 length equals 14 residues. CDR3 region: CASSSRGLNYGYTF. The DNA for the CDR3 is TGCGCCAGCAGCTCCAGGGGTCTTAACTATGGCTACACCTTC. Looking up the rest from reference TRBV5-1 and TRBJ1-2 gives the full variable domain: KAGVTQTPRYLIKTRGQQVTLSCSPISGHRSVSWYQQTPGQGLQFLFEYFSETQRNKGNFPGRFSGRQFSNSRSEMNVSTLELGDSALYLCASSSRGLNYGYTFGSGTRLTVV.